The clone carrying this T cell receptor beta chain has more than one count but fewer than ten. Its antigen is undetermined. The CDR3 is 13 residues long. Germline values: CDR1 SGHVS, CDR2 FQNEAQ. Deletions cut 5 bases from V and 6 bases from J, with 14 bases between. Second-dose schedules of about 4 or about 12 weeks were combined. The data are from a study of T cell responses to AZD1222 COVID-19 vaccine. This table comes from immunoSEQ multiplex PCR, and its TCRdb copy is limited to in-frame clones, with some not included. This sample yields some 150,000 clones, of which about 90% are seen a single time; about a tenth belongs to the top ten. Study-wide findings and caveats: Nearly half of spike-specific TCRs reportedly target variant regions that are unmutated in the B.1.351 and B.1.1.7 variants. An increase in Spike-specific TCR breadth and depth was observed after two AZD1222 doses.

The rearrangement uses TRBV7-8 and TRBJ2-7; weak D call: TRBD1 (6 bases). The sequenced sample was peripheral blood, obtained 28 days after the second AZD1222 dose. This receptor was identified in an adult who received the AZD1222 COVID-19 vaccine. The CDR3 spells CASSRDAGAEQYF. The CDR3 bases are TGTGCCAGCAGCCGTGACGCAGGGGCCGAGCAGTACTTC.